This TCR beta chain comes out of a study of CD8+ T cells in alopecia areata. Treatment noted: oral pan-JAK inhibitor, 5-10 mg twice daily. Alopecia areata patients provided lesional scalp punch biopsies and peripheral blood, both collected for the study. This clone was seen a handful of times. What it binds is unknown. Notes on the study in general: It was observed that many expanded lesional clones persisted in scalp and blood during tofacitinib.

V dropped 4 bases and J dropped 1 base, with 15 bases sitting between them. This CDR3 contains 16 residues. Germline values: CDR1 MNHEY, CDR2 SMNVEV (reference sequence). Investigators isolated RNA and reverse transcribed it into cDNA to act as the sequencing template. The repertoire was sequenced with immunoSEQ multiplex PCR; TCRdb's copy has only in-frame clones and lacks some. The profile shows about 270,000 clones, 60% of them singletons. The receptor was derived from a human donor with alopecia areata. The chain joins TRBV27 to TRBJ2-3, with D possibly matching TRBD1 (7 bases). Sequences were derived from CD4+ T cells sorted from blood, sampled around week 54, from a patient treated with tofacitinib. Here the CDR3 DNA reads TGTGCCAGCAGTTACCTAGGGGGCGGGGGCACAGATACGCAGTATTTT. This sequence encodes CASSYLGGGGTDTQYF.